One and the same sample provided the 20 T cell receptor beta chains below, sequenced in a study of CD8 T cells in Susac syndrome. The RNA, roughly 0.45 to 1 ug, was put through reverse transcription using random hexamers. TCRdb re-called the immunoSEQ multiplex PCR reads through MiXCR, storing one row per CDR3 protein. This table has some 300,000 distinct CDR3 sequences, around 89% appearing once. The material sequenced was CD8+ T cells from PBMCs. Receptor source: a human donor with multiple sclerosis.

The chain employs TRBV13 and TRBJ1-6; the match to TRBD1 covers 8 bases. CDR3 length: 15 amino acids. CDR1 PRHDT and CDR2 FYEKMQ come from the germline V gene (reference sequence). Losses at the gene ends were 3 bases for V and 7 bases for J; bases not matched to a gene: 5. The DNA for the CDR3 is TGTGCCAGCAGCTTGGGGACAGGCGCGAATTCACCCCTCCACTTT. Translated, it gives CASSLGTGANSPLHF.

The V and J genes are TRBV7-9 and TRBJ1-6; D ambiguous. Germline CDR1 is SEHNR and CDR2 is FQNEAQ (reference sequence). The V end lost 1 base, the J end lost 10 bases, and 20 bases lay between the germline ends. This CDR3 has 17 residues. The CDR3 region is CASSLVVKPTSHSPLHF. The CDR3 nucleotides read TGTGCCAGCAGCTTAGTCGTAAAACCGACCAGTCACTCACCCCTCCACTTT.

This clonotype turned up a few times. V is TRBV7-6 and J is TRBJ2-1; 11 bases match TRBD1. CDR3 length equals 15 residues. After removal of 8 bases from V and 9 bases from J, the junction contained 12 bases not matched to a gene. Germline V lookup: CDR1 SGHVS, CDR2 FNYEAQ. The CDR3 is CASSPRGTGGFEQFF. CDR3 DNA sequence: TGTGCCAGCTCACCCCGGGGGACAGGGGGATTTGAGCAGTTCTTC. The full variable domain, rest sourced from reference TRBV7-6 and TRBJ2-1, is GAGVSQSPRYKVTKRGQDVALRCDPISGHVSLYWYRQALGQGPEFLTYFNYEAQQDKSGLPNDRFSAERPEGSISTLTIQRTEQRDSAMYRCASSPRGTGGFEQFFGPGTRLTVL.

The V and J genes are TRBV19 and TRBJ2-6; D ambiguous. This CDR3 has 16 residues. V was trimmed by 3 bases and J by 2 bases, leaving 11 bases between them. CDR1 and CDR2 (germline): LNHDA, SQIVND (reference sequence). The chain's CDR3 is CASSMAGFAGANVLTF. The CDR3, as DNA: TGTGCCAGTAGTATGGCCGGGTTCGCTGGGGCCAACGTCCTGACTTTC.

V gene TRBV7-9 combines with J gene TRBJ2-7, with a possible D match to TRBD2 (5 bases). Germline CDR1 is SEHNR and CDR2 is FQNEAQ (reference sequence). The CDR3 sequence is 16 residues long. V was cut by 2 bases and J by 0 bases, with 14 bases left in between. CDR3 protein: CASSLWESLLSYEQYF. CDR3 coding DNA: TGTGCCAGCAGCTTATGGGAGAGCCTCCTCTCCTACGAGCAGTACTTC. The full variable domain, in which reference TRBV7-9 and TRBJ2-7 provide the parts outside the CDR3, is DTGVSQNPRHKITKRGQNVTFRCDPISEHNRLYWYRQTLGQGPEFLTYFQNEAQLEKSRLLSDRFSAERPKGSFSTLEIQRTEQGDSAMYLCASSLWESLLSYEQYFGPGTRLTVT.

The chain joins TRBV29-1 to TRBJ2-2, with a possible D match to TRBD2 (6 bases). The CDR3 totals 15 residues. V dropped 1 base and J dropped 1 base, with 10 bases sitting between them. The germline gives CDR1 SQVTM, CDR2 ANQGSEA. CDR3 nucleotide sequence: TGCAGCGTTGAAGTTCGGGGGTTGAACACCGGGGAGCTGTTTTTT. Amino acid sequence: CSVEVRGLNTGELFF.

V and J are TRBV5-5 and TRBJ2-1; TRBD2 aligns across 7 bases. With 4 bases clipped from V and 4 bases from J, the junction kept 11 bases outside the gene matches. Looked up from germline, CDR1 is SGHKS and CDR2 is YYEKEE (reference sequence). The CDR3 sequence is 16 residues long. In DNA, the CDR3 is TGTGCCAGCAGCCCGGTTGGGGGGGAGGTATACAATGAGCAGTTCTTC. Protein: CASSPVGGEVYNEQFF.

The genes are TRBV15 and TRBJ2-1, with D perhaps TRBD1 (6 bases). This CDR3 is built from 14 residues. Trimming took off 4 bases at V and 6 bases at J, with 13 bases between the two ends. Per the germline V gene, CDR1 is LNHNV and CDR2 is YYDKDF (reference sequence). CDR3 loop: CATSKDRGSNEQFF. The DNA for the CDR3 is TGTGCCACCAGCAAGGACAGAGGAAGCAATGAGCAGTTCTTC. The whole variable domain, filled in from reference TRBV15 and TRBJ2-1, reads DAMVIQNPRYQVTQFGKPVTLSCSQTLNHNVMYWYQQKSSQAPKLLFHYYDKDFNNEADTPDNFQSRRPNTSFCFLDIRSPGLGDTAMYLCATSKDRGSNEQFFGPGTRLTVL.

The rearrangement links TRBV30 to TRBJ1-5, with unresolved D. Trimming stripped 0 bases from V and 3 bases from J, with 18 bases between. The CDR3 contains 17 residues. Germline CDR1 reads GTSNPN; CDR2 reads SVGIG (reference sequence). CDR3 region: CAWSVLLGRANNQPQHF. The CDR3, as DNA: TGTGCCTGGAGTGTACTGTTGGGCCGTGCTAACAATCAGCCCCAGCATTTT.

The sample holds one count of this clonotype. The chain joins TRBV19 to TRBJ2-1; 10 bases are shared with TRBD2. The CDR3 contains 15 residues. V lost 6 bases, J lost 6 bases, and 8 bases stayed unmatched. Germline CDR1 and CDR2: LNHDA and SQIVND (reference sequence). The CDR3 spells CASSLSSGGFNEQFF. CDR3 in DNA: TGTGCCAGTAGCCTCTCTAGCGGGGGCTTCAATGAGCAGTTCTTC.

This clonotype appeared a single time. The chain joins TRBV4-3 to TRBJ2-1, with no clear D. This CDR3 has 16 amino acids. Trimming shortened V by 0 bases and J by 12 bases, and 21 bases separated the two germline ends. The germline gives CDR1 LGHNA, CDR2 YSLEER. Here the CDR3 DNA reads TGCGCCAGCAGCCAAGATCTGGGAACCAGGCGATCGGGGCAGTTCTTC. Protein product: CASSQDLGTRRSGQFF.

CDR3 residues: CSAREGEGYYEQYF. In nucleotides, the CDR3 is TGCAGTGCTAGAGAAGGGGAAGGGTACTACGAGCAGTACTTC. The rearrangement uses TRBV20-1 and TRBJ2-7; weak D call: TRBD1 (5 bases). Germline lookup yields CDR1 DFQATT and CDR2 SNEGSKA (reference sequence). The CDR3 contains 14 residues. V lost 0 bases and J 3 bases, leaving 12 bases between the germline ends.

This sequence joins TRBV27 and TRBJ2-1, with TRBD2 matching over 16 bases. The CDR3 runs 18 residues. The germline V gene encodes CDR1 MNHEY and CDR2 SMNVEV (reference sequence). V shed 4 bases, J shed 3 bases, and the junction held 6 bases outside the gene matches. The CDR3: CASSSGTSGRAGYNEQFF. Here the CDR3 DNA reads TGTGCCAGCAGTTCGGGGACTAGCGGGAGGGCCGGCTACAATGAGCAGTTCTTC.

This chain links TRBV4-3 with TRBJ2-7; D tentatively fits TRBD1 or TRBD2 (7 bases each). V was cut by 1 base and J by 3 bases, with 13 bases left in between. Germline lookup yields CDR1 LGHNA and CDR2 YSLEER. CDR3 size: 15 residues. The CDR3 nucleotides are TGCGCCAGCAGCCAAGCGGCAGGGGGGGGCTACGAGCAGTACTTC. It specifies CASSQAAGGGYEQYF.

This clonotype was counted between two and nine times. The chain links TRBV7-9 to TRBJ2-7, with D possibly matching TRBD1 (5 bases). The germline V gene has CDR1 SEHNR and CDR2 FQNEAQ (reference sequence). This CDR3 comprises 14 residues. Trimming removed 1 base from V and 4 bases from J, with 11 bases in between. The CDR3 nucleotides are TGTGCCAGCAGCTTAGTAGGGGTCCCTTACGAGCAGTACTTC. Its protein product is CASSLVGVPYEQYF. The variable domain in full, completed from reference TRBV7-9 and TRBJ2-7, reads DTGVSQNPRHKITKRGQNVTFRCDPISEHNRLYWYRQTLGQGPEFLTYFQNEAQLEKSRLLSDRFSAERPKGSFSTLEIQRTEQGDSAMYLCASSLVGVPYEQYFGPGTRLTVT.

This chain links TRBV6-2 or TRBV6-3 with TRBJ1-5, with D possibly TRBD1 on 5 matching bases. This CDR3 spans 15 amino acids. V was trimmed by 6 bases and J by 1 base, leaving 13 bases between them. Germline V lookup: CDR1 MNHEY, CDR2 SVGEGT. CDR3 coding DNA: TGTGCCAGCAGGAGCGGGACTGCGAGCAATCAGCCCCAGCATTTT. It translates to CASRSGTASNQPQHF.

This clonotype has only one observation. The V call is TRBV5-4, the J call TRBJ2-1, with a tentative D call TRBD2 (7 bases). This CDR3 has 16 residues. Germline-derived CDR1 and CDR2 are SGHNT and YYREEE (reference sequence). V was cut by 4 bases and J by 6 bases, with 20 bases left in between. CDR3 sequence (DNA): TGTGCCAGCAGCCCAAAGGGGGAGGGGGAAGGCAATGAGCAGTTCTTC. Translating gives CASSPKGEGEGNEQFF. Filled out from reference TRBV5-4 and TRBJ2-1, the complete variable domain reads ETGVTQSPTHLIKTRGQQVTLRCSSQSGHNTVSWYQQALGQGPQFIFQYYREEENGRGNFPPRFSGLQFPNYSSELNVNALELDDSALYLCASSPKGEGEGNEQFFGPGTRLTVL.

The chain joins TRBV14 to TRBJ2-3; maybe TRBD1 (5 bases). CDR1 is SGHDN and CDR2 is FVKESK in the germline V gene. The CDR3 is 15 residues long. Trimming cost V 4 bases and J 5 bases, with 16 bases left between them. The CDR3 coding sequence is TGTGCCAGCAGCCCTAGACAGACGGGTTTAGATACGCAGTATTTT. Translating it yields CASSPRQTGLDTQYF. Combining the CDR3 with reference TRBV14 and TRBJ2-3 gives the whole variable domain EAGVTQFPSHSVIEKGQTVTLRCDPISGHDNLYWYRRVMGKEIKFLLHFVKESKQDESGMPNNRFLAERTGGTYSTLKVQPAELEDSGVYFCASSPRQTGLDTQYFGPGTRLTVL.

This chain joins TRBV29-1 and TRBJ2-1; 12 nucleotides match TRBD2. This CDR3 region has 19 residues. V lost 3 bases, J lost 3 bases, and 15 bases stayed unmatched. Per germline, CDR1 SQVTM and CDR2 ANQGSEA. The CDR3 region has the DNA TGCAGCGTTGAGGAGCTAGCGGGAGGGCCTAGTCTCAGCTACAATGAGCAGTTCTTC. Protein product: CSVEELAGGPSLSYNEQFF.

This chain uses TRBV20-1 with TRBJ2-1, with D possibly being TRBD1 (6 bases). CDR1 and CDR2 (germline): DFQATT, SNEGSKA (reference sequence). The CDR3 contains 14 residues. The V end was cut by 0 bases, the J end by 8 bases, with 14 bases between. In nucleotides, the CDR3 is TGCAGTGCTAGAGATTCAGGGGCACTCGATGAGCAGTTCTTC. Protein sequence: CSARDSGALDEQFF.